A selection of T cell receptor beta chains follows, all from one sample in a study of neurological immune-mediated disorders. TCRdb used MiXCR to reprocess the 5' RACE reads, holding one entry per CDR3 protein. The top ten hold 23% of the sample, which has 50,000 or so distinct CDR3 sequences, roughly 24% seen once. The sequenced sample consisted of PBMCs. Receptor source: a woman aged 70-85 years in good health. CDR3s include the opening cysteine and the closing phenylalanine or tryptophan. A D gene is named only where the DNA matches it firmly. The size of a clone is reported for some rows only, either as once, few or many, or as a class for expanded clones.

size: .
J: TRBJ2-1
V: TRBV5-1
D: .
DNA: TGCGCCAGCAGCCTACAGGGAATTTGCTACAATGAGCAGTTCTTC
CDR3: CASSLQGICYNEQFF

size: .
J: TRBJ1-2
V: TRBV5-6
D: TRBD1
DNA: TGTGCCAGCAGCGGAACCGGGACAGAGTATTATGGCTACACCTTC
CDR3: CASSGTGTEYYGYTF

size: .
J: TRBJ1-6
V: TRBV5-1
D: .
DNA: TGCGCCAGCAGCTCTAATTTAGATTCACCCCTCCACTTT
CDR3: CASSSNLDSPLHF

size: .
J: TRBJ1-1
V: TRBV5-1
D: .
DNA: TGCGCCAGCAGCTTGTATGGGGGAGGGGTGAACACTGAAGCTTTCTTT
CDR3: CASSLYGGGVNTEAFF

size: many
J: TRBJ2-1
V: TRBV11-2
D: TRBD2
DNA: TGTGCCAGCAGCCGGGGGGTGGGCTCCTACAATGAGCAGTTCTTC
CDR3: CASSRGVGSYNEQFF

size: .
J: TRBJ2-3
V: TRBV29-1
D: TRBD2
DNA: TGCAGCGTCGTACTAGCGGGAGGCTATACGCAGTATTTT
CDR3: CSVVLAGGYTQYF

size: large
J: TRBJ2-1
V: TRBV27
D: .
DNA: TGTGCCAGCAGAGACTGGGTAAAGGGGGAGCAGTTCTTC
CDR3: CASRDWVKGEQFF

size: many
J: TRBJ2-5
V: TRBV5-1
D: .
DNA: TGCGCCAGCAGCTTGGGCGGTAACCCGATGGGGGGGACCCAGTACTTC
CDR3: CASSLGGNPMGGTQYF

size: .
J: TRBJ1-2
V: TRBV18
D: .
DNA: TGTGCCAGCTCACCCCGGGACACTGCTAACTATGGCTACACCTTC
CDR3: CASSPRDTANYGYTF

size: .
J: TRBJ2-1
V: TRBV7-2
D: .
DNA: TGTGCCAGCAGCTTAGAGGGGCCCCTCGAGTTCTTC
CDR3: CASSLEGPLEFF

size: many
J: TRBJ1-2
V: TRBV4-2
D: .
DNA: TGTGCCAGCAGCCAAGATGGTTCTGGGGGTAGTACCTATGGCTACACCTTC
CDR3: CASSQDGSGGSTYGYTF

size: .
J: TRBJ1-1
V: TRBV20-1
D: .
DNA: TGCAGTGCTCCCCTTGGGGGCTACGCCACTGAAGCTTTCTTT
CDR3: CSAPLGGYATEAFF

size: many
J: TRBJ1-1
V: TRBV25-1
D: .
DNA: TGTGCCAGCAGTGTATGGGGTGGCAGGGATAACACTGAAGCTTTCTTT
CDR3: CASSVWGGRDNTEAFF

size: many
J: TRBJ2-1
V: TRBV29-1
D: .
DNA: TGCAGCTACACTAGAGATACCTACAATGAGCAGTTCTTC
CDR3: CSYTRDTYNEQFF

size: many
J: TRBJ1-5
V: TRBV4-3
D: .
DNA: TGCGCCAGCAGCCAAGTTTATGCTGCTGGGCAGCCCCAGCATTTT
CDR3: CASSQVYAAGQPQHF

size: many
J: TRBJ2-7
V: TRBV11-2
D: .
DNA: TGTGCCAGCAGGTCAGATGTCGACGAGCAGTACTTC
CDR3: CASRSDVDEQYF

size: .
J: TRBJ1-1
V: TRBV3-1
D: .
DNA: TGTGCCAGCAGCCGGGCGGGGTTGGTGGACACTGAAGCTTTCTTT
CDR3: CASSRAGLVDTEAFF

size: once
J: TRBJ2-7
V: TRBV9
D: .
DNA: TGTGCCAGCAGCGTAGGGAACCTGAACCTCTACGAGCAGTACTTC
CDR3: CASSVGNLNLYEQYF

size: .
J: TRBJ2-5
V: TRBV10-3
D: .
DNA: TGTGCCATCAGTGACGAACGGGGCCAAGAGACCCAGTACTTC
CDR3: CAISDERGQETQYF

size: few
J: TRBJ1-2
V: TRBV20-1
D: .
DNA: TGCAGTGCTAGCGCAGGGATTGGCTATGGCTACACCTTC
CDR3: CSASAGIGYGYTF

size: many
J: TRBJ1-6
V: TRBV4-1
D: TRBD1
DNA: TGCGCCAGCAGCCACGGACAGGGGGCCGGTAATTCACCCCTCCACTTT
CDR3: CASSHGQGAGNSPLHF

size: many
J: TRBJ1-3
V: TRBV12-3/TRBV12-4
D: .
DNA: TGTGCCAGCAGTTTACCACAGGGACGGGGCCTCTCTGGAAACACCATATATTTT
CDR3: CASSLPQGRGLSGNTIYF

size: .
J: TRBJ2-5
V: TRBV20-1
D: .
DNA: TGCAGTGCTGGGGGCGGCGGGGGTTACCAAGAGACCCAGTACTTC
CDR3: CSAGGGGGYQETQYF

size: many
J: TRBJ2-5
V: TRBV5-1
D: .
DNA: TGCGCCAGCAGCTTGGCCCCCCAAGAGACCCAGTACTTC
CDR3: CASSLAPQETQYF

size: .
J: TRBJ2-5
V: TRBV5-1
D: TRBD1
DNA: TGCGCCAGCAGCGTAGGACAGGCAGAGACCCAGTACTTC
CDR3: CASSVGQAETQYF

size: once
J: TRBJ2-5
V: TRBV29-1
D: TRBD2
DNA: TGCAGCGTTGGACTAGCGCACCGGACCCAGTACTTC
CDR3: CSVGLAHRTQYF

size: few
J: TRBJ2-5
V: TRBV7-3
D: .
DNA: TGTGCCAGCAGCTTAGACCCCAACCAAGAGACCCAGTACTTC
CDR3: CASSLDPNQETQYF

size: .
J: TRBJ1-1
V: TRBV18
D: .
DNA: TGTGCCAGCTTTATCAAGGAAGGTATGAACACTGAAGCTTTCTTT
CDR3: CASFIKEGMNTEAFF

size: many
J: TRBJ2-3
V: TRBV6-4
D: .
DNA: TGTGCCAGCAGTGACCAGGCTGGACGACCATATACGCAGTATTTT
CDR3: CASSDQAGRPYTQYF

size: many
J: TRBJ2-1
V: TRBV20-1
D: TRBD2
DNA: TGCAGTGCGCTTAAAGGGACTAGCGGTTCCTACAATGAGCAGTTCTTC
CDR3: CSALKGTSGSYNEQFF

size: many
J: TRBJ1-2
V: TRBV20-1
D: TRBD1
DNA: TGCAGTGCTCCCACTAGGGGGCCTAACTATGGCTACACCTTC
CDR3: CSAPTRGPNYGYTF

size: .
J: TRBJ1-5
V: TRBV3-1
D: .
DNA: TGTGCCAGCAGCTTGGAAGGGGGGAACAATCAGCCCCAGCATTTT
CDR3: CASSLEGGNNQPQHF

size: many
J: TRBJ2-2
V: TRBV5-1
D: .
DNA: TGCGCCAGCAGCTTGGATCTAGCGACCGGGGAGCTGTTTTTT
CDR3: CASSLDLATGELFF

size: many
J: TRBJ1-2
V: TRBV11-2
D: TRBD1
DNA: TGTGCCAGCAGCGAGGGGCTCGGGGGACAGGGGAACTATGGCTACACCTTC
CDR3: CASSEGLGGQGNYGYTF

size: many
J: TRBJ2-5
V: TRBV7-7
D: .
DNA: TGTGCCAGCAGCTTAGATCGCGGCTCTAGGACCCAGTACTTC
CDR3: CASSLDRGSRTQYF

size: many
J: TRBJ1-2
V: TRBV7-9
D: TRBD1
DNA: TGTGCCAGCAGCTTGGTTTTGGGGACAGGAGCGGATGGCTACACCTTC
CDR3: CASSLVLGTGADGYTF

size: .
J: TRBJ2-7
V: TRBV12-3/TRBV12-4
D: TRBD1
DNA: TGTGCCAGCAGTAGGGGGCTACACTCCTACGAGCAGTACTTC
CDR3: CASSRGLHSYEQYF

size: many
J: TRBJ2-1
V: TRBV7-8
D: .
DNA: TGTGCCAGCAGCTTAGCTGTCGGCTCCTACAATGAGCAGTTCTTC
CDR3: CASSLAVGSYNEQFF

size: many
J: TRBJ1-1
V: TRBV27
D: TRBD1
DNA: TGTGCCAGCAGTCCGAAGGGTGGACAGGGACGCCCGAACACTGAAGCTTTCTTT
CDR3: CASSPKGGQGRPNTEAFF

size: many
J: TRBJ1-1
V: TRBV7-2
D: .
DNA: TGTGCCAGCAGCCGTGTGGAGGCCACTGAAGCTTTCTTT
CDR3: CASSRVEATEAFF

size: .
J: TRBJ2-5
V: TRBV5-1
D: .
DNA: TGCGCCAGCAGCTCGCCCATTCAAGAGACCCAGTACTTC
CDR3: CASSSPIQETQYF

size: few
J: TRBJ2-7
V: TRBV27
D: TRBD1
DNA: TGTGCCAGCAGTTTGGAGCCTCCAGGGGGCATGGACGAGCAGTACTTC
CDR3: CASSLEPPGGMDEQYF

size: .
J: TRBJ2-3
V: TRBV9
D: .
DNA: TGTGCCAGCAGCGCCAGGGGAGTCCAAGCGGATACGCAGTATTTT
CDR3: CASSARGVQADTQYF

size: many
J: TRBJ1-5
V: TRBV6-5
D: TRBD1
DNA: TGTGCCAGCAGTCAGGGGGTCGGGAATCAGCCCCAGCATTTT
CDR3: CASSQGVGNQPQHF

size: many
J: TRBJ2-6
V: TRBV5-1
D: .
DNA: TGCGCCAGCAGGACAGGCTCTGGGGCCAACGTCCTGACTTTC
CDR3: CASRTGSGANVLTF

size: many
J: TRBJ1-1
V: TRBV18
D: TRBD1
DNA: TGTGCCAGCTCACGAAATGAAGTCGGCAGGGGGACTGCTGAAGCTTTCTTT
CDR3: CASSRNEVGRGTAEAFF

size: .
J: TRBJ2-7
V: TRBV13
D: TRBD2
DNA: TGTGCCAGCAGCCAGCGGGAGGGGCACGAGCAGTACTTC
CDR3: CASSQREGHEQYF

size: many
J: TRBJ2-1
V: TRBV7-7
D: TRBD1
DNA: TGTGCCAGCAGCTCGGACAGGGGGGTGTACAATGAGCAGTTCTTC
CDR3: CASSSDRGVYNEQFF

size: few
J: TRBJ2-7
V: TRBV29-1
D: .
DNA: TGCAGCGTTGGAGGCCCGTACGAGCAGTACTTC
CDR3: CSVGGPYEQYF

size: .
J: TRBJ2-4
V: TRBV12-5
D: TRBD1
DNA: TGTGCTAGTGGTGCTTCCCGGGACAGTAAAAACATTCAGTACTTC
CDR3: CASGASRDSKNIQYF

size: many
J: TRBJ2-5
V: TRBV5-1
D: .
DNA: TGCGCCAGCAGCTTGGGGACATTTCAAGAGACCCAGTACTTC
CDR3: CASSLGTFQETQYF

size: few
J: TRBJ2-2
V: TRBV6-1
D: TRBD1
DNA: TGTGCCAGCAGCCCCGGGACAGGGAGGCGGACCGGGGAGCTGTTTTTT
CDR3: CASSPGTGRRTGELFF

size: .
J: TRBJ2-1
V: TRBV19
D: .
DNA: TGTGCCAGTAGTATCTTTGCTAGCGCGTACAATGAGCAGTTCTTC
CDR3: CASSIFASAYNEQFF

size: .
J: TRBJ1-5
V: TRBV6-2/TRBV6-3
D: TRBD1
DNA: TGTGCCAGCACCTTCGACAGGGGGTATAGCAATCAGCCCCAGCATTTT
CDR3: CASTFDRGYSNQPQHF

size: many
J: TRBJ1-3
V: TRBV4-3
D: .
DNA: TGCGCCAGCAGCCAGACCCGGGGTTCTGGAAACACCATATATTTT
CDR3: CASSQTRGSGNTIYF

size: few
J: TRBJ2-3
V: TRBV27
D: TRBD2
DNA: TGTGCCAGCAGTCCCCGAACGGGGGGGCAAGAGGTCACAGATACGCAGTATTTT
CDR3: CASSPRTGGQEVTDTQYF

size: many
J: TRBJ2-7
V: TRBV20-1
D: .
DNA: TGCAGTGCTAGAGAGGCGGCGGATTACGCCGAGCAGTACTTC
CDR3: CSAREAADYAEQYF

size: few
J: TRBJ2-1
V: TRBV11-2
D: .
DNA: TGTGCCAGCAGCCAGACCCTGTCACTCTCCTACAATGAGCAGTTCTTC
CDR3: CASSQTLSLSYNEQFF